This passage covers 26 T cell receptor beta chains from one sample sequenced in a study of cytomegalovirus exposure and HLA in healthy donors. It was with 60 Vbeta and 13 Jbeta primers that the PCR ran. TCRdb's table, derived via immunoSEQ multiplex PCR, lists solely in-frame clones and lacks some. This table holds approximately 240,000 clones, 82% found once. The sequenced material came from PBMCs. These receptors all stem from a woman aged 40 to 50 in good health and CMV-seropositive.

This chain connects TRBV7-2 to TRBJ1-2, with D possibly matching TRBD1 (6 bases). Germline CDR1 and CDR2: SGHTA and FQGNSA. This CDR3 is 13 amino acids long. Trimming shortened V by 4 bases and J by 2 bases, and 8 bases separated the two germline ends. The CDR3 nucleotides read TGTGCCAGCAGCTACGACAGGAACTATGGCTACACCTTC. Its translation: CASSYDRNYGYTF.

V usage is TRBV7-2 and J usage is TRBJ2-1; 7 nucleotides line up with TRBD2. This CDR3 has 15 amino acids. Germline V gene data show CDR1 as SGHTA and CDR2 as FQGNSA. The V gene end was trimmed by 5 bases and the J gene end by 2 bases; junction bases not matched to a gene: 6. The CDR3 protein is CASSLTRGTYNEQFF. The CDR3 DNA reads as TGTGCCAGCAGCCTGACGCGGGGGACCTACAATGAGCAGTTCTTC.

The chain uses TRBV7-9 and TRBJ1-6, with 8 bases fitting TRBD1. There are 15 residues in the CDR3. Trimming at V came to 5 bases and at J to 7 bases, leaving 7 bases not matched to a gene. From germline, CDR1 is SEHNR and CDR2 FQNEAQ (reference sequence). In DNA form, the CDR3 reads TGTGCCAGCAGCCTTCGACAGGGGATGAATTCACCCCTCCACTTT. Its protein product is CASSLRQGMNSPLHF.

The rearrangement links TRBV5-4 to TRBJ2-5; no definite D call. This CDR3 comprises 14 residues. Germline V gives CDR1 SGHNT, CDR2 YYREEE (reference sequence). V gave up 4 bases and J gave up 5 bases, with 15 bases separating them. The CDR3 region is CASSPQSRQETQYF. The DNA for the CDR3 is TGTGCCAGCAGCCCGCAGTCTAGGCAGGAGACCCAGTACTTC.

This clone was picked up a small number of times. The chain has TRBV7-9 and TRBJ1-5, with D uncertain. V lost 1 base and J lost 0, with 4 bases in between. CDR3 length: 14 amino acids. CDR1 SEHNR and CDR2 FQNEAQ come from the germline V gene (reference sequence). CDR3 residues: CASSLVSSNQPQHF. The CDR3 nucleotides are TGTGCCAGCAGCTTAGTTAGTAGCAATCAGCCCCAGCATTTT.

The chain employs TRBV27 and TRBJ1-5; D might be TRBD1 (6 bases). The germline CDR1 and CDR2 sequences are MNHEY and SMNVEV (reference sequence). The CDR3 runs to 12 residues. CDR3 region: CVSGEGNQPQHF. The DNA for the CDR3 is TGTGTCTCAGGGGAAGGCAATCAGCCCCAGCATTTT.

The chain couples TRBV6-6 to TRBJ1-2; D is ambiguous. The length of the CDR3 is 13 residues. Germline CDR1 and CDR2: MNHNY and SVGAGI (reference sequence). V shed 0 bases and J shed 2 bases, with 4 bases lying between them. CDR3 nucleotides: TGTGCCAGCAGTTACTCGCGGAACTATGGCTACACCTTC. Translation: CASSYSRNYGYTF.

CDR3 protein: CASSTGQGATEAFF. In DNA, the CDR3 is TGCGCCAGCAGCACGGGACAGGGGGCAACTGAAGCTTTCTTT. The V gene is TRBV5-1, the J gene TRBJ1-1, with 12 bases that match TRBD1. J lost 5 bases, V lost 4 bases, and 3 bases had no gene match. Germline CDR1 and CDR2: SGHRS and YFSETQ. The CDR3 sequence is 14 residues long.

This sequence joins TRBV30 and TRBJ2-5; TRBD2 might be the D (5 bases). This CDR3 is 13 amino acids long. CDR1 GTSNPN and CDR2 SVGIG come from the germline V gene (reference sequence). Trimming shortened V by 4 bases and J by 1 base, and 10 bases separated the two germline ends. CDR3 protein: CAWNLLVQETQYF. The CDR3 DNA sequence: TGTGCCTGGAATCTACTAGTCCAAGAGACCCAGTACTTC.

The rearrangement joins TRBV2 to TRBJ2-2, with TRBD2 identical over 11 bases. V lost 2 bases to trimming and J lost 4 bases; unmatched junction nucleotides: 6. The CDR3 is 17 residues long. The germline gives CDR1 SNHLY, CDR2 FYNNEI. The CDR3 is CASSELAGGPGTGELFF. Here the CDR3 DNA reads TGTGCCAGCAGTGAATTAGCGGGAGGGCCGGGCACCGGGGAGCTGTTTTTT. Full variable domain (missing parts from reference TRBV2 and TRBJ2-2): EPEVTQTPSHQVTQMGQEVILRCVPISNHLYFYWYRQILGQKVEFLVSFYNNEISEKSEIFDDQFSVERPDGSNFTLKIRSTKLEDSAMYFCASSELAGGPGTGELFFGEGSRLTVL.

This clone was seen just once. This rearrangement joins TRBV27 to TRBJ1-2; TRBD1 is a possible D gene (6 bases). CDR1 and CDR2 from the germline V gene are MNHEY and SMNVEV (reference sequence). V was clipped by 4 bases and J by 5 bases, with 17 bases between them. The CDR3 contains 15 residues. The CDR3 bases are TGTGCCAGCAGTTCCCGACAGGCTGACAGTTATGGCTACACCTTC. Amino acids: CASSSRQADSYGYTF.

This clone was seen once. The rearrangement uses TRBV2 and TRBJ1-2, with D unresolved. V was cut by 4 bases and J by 0 bases, with 9 bases left in between. CDR3 length equals 14 residues. Looked up from germline, CDR1 is SNHLY and CDR2 is FYNNEI. DNA for the CDR3: TGTGCCAGCAGTGTAGCGCCAGCTAACTATGGCTACACCTTC. Translating gives CASSVAPANYGYTF.

The CDR3 is CASSAYSGTGNSPLHF. The CDR3 DNA reads as TGTGCCAGCAGCGCCTACTCCGGGACAGGGAATTCACCCCTCCACTTT. The chain is built from TRBV5-5 and TRBJ1-6; the match to TRBD1 covers 9 bases. The CDR3 has 16 residues. Germline CDR1 SGHKS, CDR2 YYEKEE (reference sequence). The V and J ends lost 4 bases and 7 bases, in that order; junction bases with no gene match: 9.

The CDR3 spells CASSPVDRGPYEQYF. The CDR3, as DNA: TGTGCCAGCAGCCCAGTAGACAGGGGGCCCTACGAGCAGTACTTC. The rearrangement joins TRBV6-1 to TRBJ2-7; 10 nucleotides align to TRBD1. V lost 6 bases and J lost 2; bases outside the gene matches: 7. Germline values: CDR1 MNHNS, CDR2 SASEGT. The CDR3 runs 15 residues.

V is TRBV29-1 and J is TRBJ2-1, with 7 bases aligning to TRBD1. This CDR3 is 15 amino acids long. Losses at the gene ends were 7 bases for V and 1 base for J; bases not matched to a gene: 10. Germline V gives CDR1 SQVTM, CDR2 ANQGSEA. The CDR3: CSARQGMGSYNEQFF. The CDR3 nucleotides are TGCAGCGCACGACAGGGTATGGGGTCCTACAATGAGCAGTTCTTC.

V is TRBV7-9 and J is TRBJ1-2; the D is unclear. This CDR3 contains 14 residues. The V end was cut by 6 bases, the J end by 8 bases, with 19 bases between. From germline, CDR1 is SEHNR and CDR2 FQNEAQ (reference sequence). The CDR3 reads CASRPDLGVWGYTF. The CDR3 region has the DNA TGTGCCAGCAGACCAGATCTCGGGGTTTGGGGCTACACCTTC.

The chain links TRBV7-9 to TRBJ1-2; TRBD1 aligns across 7 bases. CDR3 size: 13 residues. Germline-derived CDR1 and CDR2 are SEHNR and FQNEAQ (reference sequence). V trimming: 3 bases; J trimming: 8 bases; junction bases outside the gene matches: 6. The CDR3 nucleotides read TGTGCCAGCAGCTTGGACAGGTTCGGGGGCTACACCTTC. Its protein product is CASSLDRFGGYTF.

The rearrangement joins TRBV19 to TRBJ1-2, with TRBD1 matching 9 bases. CDR1 is LNHDA, CDR2 SQIVND, per germline (reference sequence). J gave up 6 bases and V 7 bases, and 6 bases lay outside the gene matches. CDR3 length: 13 amino acids. DNA of the CDR3: TGTGCCAGTACCACAGGGGGCGCGAATGGCTACACCTTC. This encodes CASTTGGANGYTF.

The genes are TRBV13 and TRBJ2-5; TRBD2 matches at 12 bases. J was trimmed by 5 bases and V by 4 bases; bases with no gene match: 5. The CDR3 has 15 residues. The germline V gene has CDR1 PRHDT and CDR2 FYEKMQ (reference sequence). The CDR3 here is CASSSLAGGKETQYF. CDR3 nucleotides: TGTGCCAGCAGCTCACTAGCGGGGGGAAAGGAGACCCAGTACTTC.

The chain carries TRBV12-5 and TRBJ1-1; 9 bases fit TRBD1. The CDR3 length is 16 residues. V lost 1 base to trimming and J lost 4 bases; unmatched junction nucleotides: 7. CDR1 and CDR2 from the germline V gene are LGHNT and FRNRAP. This chain's CDR3 is CASGLAYGQGRTEAFF. CDR3 nucleotides: TGTGCTAGTGGTTTGGCCTACGGACAGGGGCGCACTGAAGCTTTCTTT.

Only a few counts were recorded for this clone. The chain is built from TRBV10-3 and TRBJ2-7; 8 nucleotides match TRBD1. Per the germline V gene, CDR1 is ENHRY and CDR2 is SYGVKD. V was clipped by 7 bases and J by 2 bases; unmatched bases: 4. The CDR3 has 13 residues. As DNA, the CDR3 is TGTGCCATCAAGGGGACAGGTACCTACGAGCAGTACTTC. Translating gives CAIKGTGTYEQYF.

The V gene is TRBV4-1, the J gene TRBJ2-3; 11 bases agree with TRBD2. CDR3 length: 18 residues. V was clipped by 5 bases and J by 2 bases; unmatched bases: 12. Looked up from germline, CDR1 is MGHRA and CDR2 is YSYEKL. CDR3: CASSYKSGTSGPTDTQYF. The CDR3 bases are TGCGCCAGCAGCTACAAATCCGGGACTAGCGGCCCCACAGATACGCAGTATTTT.

The chain carries TRBV7-9 and TRBJ2-1; 11 bases fit TRBD2. V gave up 8 bases and J gave up 6 bases; unmatched junction bases: 6. There are 14 residues in the CDR3. CDR1 and CDR2 (germline): SEHNR, FQNEAQ (reference sequence). In DNA form, the CDR3 reads TGTGCCAGCGCCGTTAGCGGGGGGGTCAATGAGCAGTTCTTC. It yields the protein CASAVSGGVNEQFF.

The chain employs TRBV5-4 and TRBJ1-1, with D possibly being TRBD1 (6 bases). The CDR3 spans 16 residues. Germline CDR1 is SGHNT and CDR2 is YYREEE (reference sequence). V lost 4 bases to trimming and J lost 8 bases, with 24 bases between them. The CDR3 region has the DNA TGTGCCAGCAGCCTCCCGGGACACACTATACTGGAAGAAGCTTTCTTT. Protein sequence: CASSLPGHTILEEAFF.

The V gene is TRBV5-4, the J gene TRBJ2-5; maybe TRBD2 (6 bases). The V gene's germline CDR1 is SGHNT and CDR2 YYREEE (reference sequence). The germline V and J ends were trimmed by 4 bases and 1 base, with 14 bases remaining between them. The length of the CDR3 is 15 residues. This CDR3 is CASSTGLGGQETQYF. CDR3 coding DNA: TGTGCCAGCAGCACGGGATTGGGGGGCCAAGAGACCCAGTACTTC.

The V call is TRBV4-1, the J call TRBJ1-3; 7 positions match TRBD1. V dropped 3 bases and J dropped 4; count of bases not matched to a gene: 9. From germline, CDR1 is MGHRA and CDR2 YSYEKL. The CDR3 has 16 residues. The CDR3 reads CASSHGPGTVGNTIYF. The CDR3 bases are TGCGCCAGCAGCCACGGCCCCGGGACAGTGGGAAACACCATATATTTT.